The 22 T cell receptor beta chains given below trace back to one sample, sequenced in a study of human T cells and chemical hapten exposure. Time point here: pre-sensitization, week 0. The sample's treatment: therapeutic diphenylcyclopropenone sensitization with weekly scalp DPC. MiXCR, run by TCRdb on the RACE reads, gives a single entry per CDR3 protein. The sample includes 90,000 or so distinct CDR3 sequences, about 8% of them seen just once. The sample in question was whole blood, obtained in connection with sensitization to the hapten diphenylcyclopropenone (DPC). The receptor set was obtained from a man aged 40-55 years with alopecia areata. Some clones in this sample may be carry-over from other donors' samples.

The chain joins TRBV21-1 to TRBJ2-3; the table's TRBD1 call for D was not verified on the DNA. TRBV21-1 is a pseudogene. CDR3 length: 17 residues. CDR3: CASSKEGQGASPDTQYF. CDR3 nucleotides: TGTGCCAGCAGCAAAGAAGGGCAGGGGGCGTCCCCAGATACGCAGTATTTT.

This clonotype was picked up a small number of times. The rearrangement links TRBV7-8 to TRBJ2-7, with 15 nucleotides matching TRBD2. Losses at the gene ends were 7 bases for V and 4 bases for J; bases not matched to a gene: 8. There are 16 residues in the CDR3. Germline CDR1 is SGHVS and CDR2 is FQNEAQ. The CDR3 bases are TGTGCCAGCATCGGACTAGCGGGAGGGCGTAGTTACGAGCAGTACTTC. As protein: CASIGLAGGRSYEQYF.

The chain has TRBV12-5 and TRBJ2-1; D is possibly TRBD2 (5 bases). Germline V gene sequence: CDR1 LGHNT, CDR2 FRNRAP. The CDR3 contains 13 residues. V lost 1 base and J lost 8, with 9 bases in between. The CDR3 DNA follows: TGTGCTAGTGGTTTGGCGCGGGTTTATGAGCAGTTCTTC. It codes for CASGLARVYEQFF. Supplemented by reference TRBV12-5 and TRBJ2-1, the full variable domain reads DARVTQTPRHKVTEMGQEVTMRCQPILGHNTVFWYRQTMMQGLELLAYFRNRAPLDDSGMPKDRFSAEMPDATLATLKIQPSEPRDSAVYFCASGLARVYEQFFGPGTRLTVL.

The table lists this clonotype with a count of one. The chain has TRBV7-9 and TRBJ2-3, with D possibly being TRBD2 (5 bases). Germline CDR1 SEHNR, CDR2 FQNEAQ (reference sequence). V lost 2 bases and J lost 6, with 12 bases in between. The CDR3 loop spans 14 amino acids. The CDR3 DNA is TGTGCCAGCAGCTTAATGTCTGGGGAGGATACGCAGTATTTT. It yields the protein CASSLMSGEDTQYF.

This clonotype has ten or more counts. The chain combines TRBV20-1 with TRBJ2-5, with 10 bases fitting TRBD1. Unmatched junction bases numbered 8, after V lost 8 bases and J lost 5 bases. This CDR3 is built from 13 residues. Germline V gene lookup returns CDR1 DFQATT and CDR2 SNEGSKA (reference sequence). CDR3 sequence (DNA): TGCAGTAGAAGGGACAGGGGTACGGAGACCCAGTACTTC. It specifies CSRRDRGTETQYF.

This clonotype was observed many times. The chain uses TRBV28 and TRBJ2-6; 11 nucleotides agree with TRBD2. CDR1 and CDR2 from the germline V gene are MDHEN and SYDVKM. V gave up 3 bases and J gave up 2 bases; unmatched junction bases: 3. The CDR3 covers 17 residues. The CDR3 protein is CASSLDSGRAGANVLTF. The CDR3 region has the DNA TGTGCCAGCAGTTTGGATAGCGGGAGGGCTGGGGCCAACGTCCTGACTTTC.

This clonotype has just a few counts. This chain connects TRBV6-2 or TRBV6-3 to TRBJ2-1, with D possibly being TRBD2 (6 bases). This CDR3 contains 11 residues. Germline V gives CDR1 MNHEY, CDR2 SVGEGT. With 5 bases removed from V and 15 bases from J, the gap between germline ends came to 14 bases. Here the CDR3 reads CASSNAEGRFF. In DNA form, the CDR3 reads TGTGCCAGCAGTAACGCGGAGGGCCGGTTCTTC.

The rearrangement links TRBV5-5 to TRBJ1-5; tentative D call: TRBD1 (6 bases). The CDR3 length is 15 residues. From germline, CDR1 is SGHKS and CDR2 YYEKEE (reference sequence). The V end lost 4 bases, the J end lost 2 bases, and 13 bases lay between the germline ends. The CDR3 nucleotides read TGTGCCAGCAGCCCAACAGGGTATGGCAATCAGCCCCAGCATTTT. Protein sequence: CASSPTGYGNQPQHF. The complete variable domain, with remaining parts taken from reference TRBV5-5 and TRBJ1-5, reads DAGVTQSPTHLIKTRGQQVTLRCSPISGHKSVSWYQQVLGQGPQFIFQYYEKEERGRGNFPDRFSARQFPNYSSELNVNALLLGDSALYLCASSPTGYGNQPQHFGDGTRLSIL.

This clonotype was recorded at least ten times. The genes are TRBV27 and TRBJ2-5; D is uncertain. This CDR3 contains 13 residues. CDR1 and CDR2 (germline): MNHEY, SMNVEV (reference sequence). Trimming took 2 bases from V and 1 from J, leaving 5 bases between them. CDR3 loop: CASSLATQETQYF. CDR3 in DNA: TGTGCCAGCAGTTTAGCGACCCAAGAGACCCAGTACTTC.

This clonotype turned up a few times. V usage is TRBV30 and J usage is TRBJ2-7, with TRBD2 matching over 7 bases. Trimming removed 0 bases from V and 1 base from J; junction bases left unmatched: 12. The CDR3 extends over 17 amino acids. Per the germline V gene, CDR1 is GTSNPN and CDR2 is SVGIG (reference sequence). CDR3 sequence reads: CAWSVLVEGRVSYEQYV. The CDR3 nucleotides read TGTGCCTGGAGTGTACTCGTCGAGGGGAGGGTTTCCTACGAGCAGTACGTC.

This clonotype was picked up many times. V gene TRBV11-1 combines with J gene TRBJ2-1; 9 bases agree with TRBD2. CDR1 and CDR2 from the germline V gene are SGHAT and FQDESV (reference sequence). The CDR3 extends over 17 amino acids. The J segment lost 5 bases and the V segment lost 6 bases, leaving 14 bases of the junction unmatched. As DNA, the CDR3 is TGTGCCAGCAGTTCAAGGGTATCGGCGGGAGGGCACAATGAGCAGTTCTTC. Protein: CASSSRVSAGGHNEQFF. Drawing the rest from reference TRBV11-1 and TRBJ2-1, the complete variable domain is EAEVAQSPRYKITEKSQAVAFWCDPISGHATLYWYRQILGQGPELLVQFQDESVVDDSQLPKDRFSAERLKGVDSTLKIQPAELGDSAMYLCASSSRVSAGGHNEQFFGPGTRLTVL.

The chain carries TRBV4-2 and TRBJ2-1; TRBD2 agrees at 9 bases. The CDR3 totals 19 residues. With 3 bases clipped from V and 1 base from J, the junction kept 13 bases outside the gene matches. Germline assignment: CDR1 LGHNA and CDR2 YNFKEQ. CDR3 residues: CASSQRQGIAGASYNEQFF. The CDR3, as DNA: TGTGCCAGCAGCCAGCGGCAGGGGATAGCGGGAGCTTCCTACAATGAGCAGTTCTTC.

This chain connects TRBV6-6 to TRBJ2-7; D is possibly TRBD1 (6 bases). The germline CDR1 and CDR2 sequences are MNHNY and SVGAGI (reference sequence). V lost 7 bases and J lost 4, with 14 bases in between. CDR3 length: 13 residues. The CDR3 region is CASNRDTRYEQYF. In DNA, the CDR3 is TGTGCCAGCAACCGGGACACACGTTACGAGCAGTACTTC.

This clonotype was counted many times. The chain recombines TRBV5-6 with TRBJ2-3; 9 bases are shared with TRBD2. V lost 0 bases to trimming and J lost 8 bases; unmatched junction nucleotides: 7. CDR3 size: 15 residues. In germline, CDR1 is SGHDT, CDR2 YYEEEE. The CDR3 DNA follows: TGTGCCAGCAGCTTGGGTCCTAGCGGGATCCTTACGCAGTATTTT. This gives the protein CASSLGPSGILTQYF.

Turning to this clonotype: A much larger clone lies a single base off, so this may be a read error. CDR3 sequence reads: CSARDRVRGTYEQYF. In DNA form, the CDR3 reads TGCAGTGCTAGAGATCGGGTCAGGGGGACCTACGAGCAGTACTTC. This chain uses TRBV20-1 with TRBJ2-7, with 7 bases aligning to TRBD1. Germline-derived CDR1 and CDR2 are DFQATT and SNEGSKA (reference sequence). V gave up 0 bases and J gave up 2 bases; unmatched junction bases: 7. The CDR3 length is 15 residues.

Written as DNA, the CDR3 is TGTGCCAGCAGTTTGCATACTAGCGAGGGTGAGCAGTTCTTC. Protein product: CASSLHTSEGEQFF. The chain employs TRBV28 and TRBJ2-1, with 7 bases fitting TRBD2. V lost 3 bases to trimming and J lost 9 bases; unmatched junction nucleotides: 8. Per the germline V gene, CDR1 is MDHEN and CDR2 is SYDVKM. The CDR3 has 14 amino acids.

This clonotype came up many times. The chain uses TRBV29-1 and TRBJ2-2; 9 bases fit TRBD1. This CDR3 comprises 14 residues. The ends lost 7 bases at V and 4 bases at J; junction bases unmatched: 7. Germline V CDR1 and CDR2: SQVTM, ANQGSEA. The CDR3 loop reads CSAGQGRVTGELFF. The CDR3 DNA is TGCAGCGCCGGACAGGGGAGGGTCACCGGGGAGCTGTTTTTT.

This clonotype has more than one count but fewer than ten. The V and J genes are TRBV9 and TRBJ2-3; 11 positions match TRBD2. The CDR3 is 16 residues long. V trimming: 4 bases; J trimming: 7 bases; junction bases outside the gene matches: 11. Germline CDR1 SGDLS, CDR2 YYNGEE. This CDR3 reads CASSIGGTSGLNTQYF. CDR3 bases: TGTGCCAGCAGCATAGGAGGGACTAGCGGTCTTAATACGCAGTATTTT.

This clonotype came up many times. V usage is TRBV6-6 and J usage is TRBJ1-5, with unresolved D. The ends were cut back, 7 bases at V and 2 bases at J, with 9 bases in the middle. Germline V gene lookup returns CDR1 MNHNY and CDR2 SVGAGI (reference sequence). The CDR3 loop spans 13 amino acids. CDR3 protein: CASTALGNQPQHF. The CDR3 coding sequence is TGTGCCAGCACCGCTCTAGGCAATCAGCCCCAGCATTTT.

This clonotype was counted at least ten times. This rearrangement joins TRBV7-8 to TRBJ2-1, with a tentative D call TRBD2 (5 bases). V lost 5 bases and J 0 bases, leaving 14 bases between the germline ends. This CDR3 is built from 16 residues. Germline V CDR1 and CDR2: SGHVS, FQNEAQ. CDR3 residues: CASSAVTMGSYNEQFF. DNA for the CDR3: TGTGCCAGCAGCGCGGTGACTATGGGCTCCTACAATGAGCAGTTCTTC.

This clonotype was picked up a small number of times. V gene TRBV12-3 or TRBV12-4 combines with J gene TRBJ2-5; D is ambiguous. The CDR3 has 14 residues. Trimming took off 2 bases at V and 2 bases at J, with 9 bases between the two ends. This CDR3 reads CASSLQNDQETQYF. CDR3 DNA sequence: TGTGCCAGCAGTTTACAGAACGATCAAGAGACCCAGTACTTC.

This chain uses TRBV29-1 with TRBJ2-1; D tentatively fits TRBD1 or TRBD2 (6 bases each). The germline V and J ends were trimmed by 3 bases and 5 bases, with 11 bases remaining between them. Germline V gene data show CDR1 as SQVTM and CDR2 as ANQGSEA. The CDR3 is 13 residues long. The CDR3 DNA reads TGCAGCGTTGACACTGGGGGGCACAATGAGCAGTTCTTC. Its translation is CSVDTGGHNEQFF.